This record looks at one TCR beta chain sequence and its context. Its antigen is not known. This beta chain came through as a stray read in a library set up for alpha chains, and its size says little. The record originates from a study of spatial heterogeneity in lung cancer. On the study more broadly: In tumor regions TCR transcript counts correlated strongly with a matched bulk RNA-seq T cell module score.

Regarding time point: sample taken at primary tumor resection. The roughly 79 donors had untreated early-stage non-small cell lung cancer. In each case, whole RNA from tumor, nontumor lung or frozen PBMC was sequenced unsorted. V lost 6 bases and J 7 bases, leaving 17 bases between the germline ends. Germline CDR1 reads ENHRY; CDR2 reads SYGVKD. The CDR3 is made up of 14 amino acids. Study outcomes and limitations: The number of expanded tumor alpha and beta chains correlated with mutation number.

TCRdb passed the 5' RACE reads through MiXCR, listing each CDR3 protein once. The repertoire includes 2,500 to 3,000 distinct CDR3 sequences, 45% to 50% of them detected once, and roughly 60% sits in the top ten. The gene calls are TRBV10-3 and TRBJ2-3; a weak D match, TRBD2 (6 bases). This sample comprised lung tumor tissue, obtained at surgery. The receptor was isolated from a male donor with early-stage non-small cell lung cancer. The CDR3 loop is CAIREGPLGYTQYF. CDR3 sequence (DNA): TGTGCCATCAGGGAGGGGCCCCTTGGGTATACGCAGTATTTT.